The sequence of this T cell receptor beta chain was determined in a study of shared clonotypes between healthy human individuals (dated by TCRdb to 2018 to 2021). Background for the entire study: The cohort included a few men and a couple of women between 18 and 49 years of age. To estimate repertoire size and how much clonotype sharing occurs between individuals, the study deeply sequenced the blood TCR repertoires of about five healthy adults. Per donor, leukapheresis produced somewhere between about 0.94 and 9.5 billion PBMCs. To increase sequencing depth and limit assay-specific biases, TCR repertoire library preparation and sequencing were carried out by different laboratories using diverse techniques. Per donor, three plates each were used for CD4 naive and CD4 memory, two for CD8 naive, and one for CD8 memory.

Reading from cysteine to phenylalanine, the CDR3 counts 15 amino acids. The sequence is cut down to CDR3 DNA, 45 bases in frame from base 1. Relative to germline, V is 4 bases shorter and J is 6 bases shorter, with 18 bases between their ends. CDR1 and CDR2 are read off the germline V gene as SGDLS and YYNGEE. Donors were healthy HIV-negative adults with no recently reported acute infections or vaccinations. All donors were Caucasian adults living in Nashville, Tennessee, USA. CD4+ T cells were enriched by magnetic negative selection; naive cells were then positively selected on CD45RA, and the negative fraction formed the memory subset. Blood was obtained by leukapheresis, after which PBMCs were separated by Ficoll-Histopaque density gradient centrifugation and cryopreserved in liquid nitrogen vapor phase. Purity and quantity of every magnetically sorted T cell population were checked by analytical flow cytometry. Genomic DNA was isolated from every sorted fraction and measured by UV absorbance on a Nanodrop 2000c.

Details on this clone: The antigen it recognizes is unknown. No much larger clone exists at a distance of one base, and base qualities are not known.

Using the deep immunoSEQ assay, multiplex PCR amplified TCR CDR3 regions from genomic DNA. Extracted genomic DNA from each cell subset was spread evenly across all wells of several immunoSEQ 96-well plates, with each plate serving as a replicate. For sorted subsets, each replicate PCR was loaded with about 0.2 ug genomic DNA, equivalent to roughly 30,000 T cell genomes. The purified libraries were quantified using a Qubit 3.0 fluorometer, sized with a Bioanalyzer 2100, and then quantified again using the KAPA Library Quantification kit. A separate single-read 150-cycle Illumina NextSeq 550 flow cell was used to sequence each immunoSEQ 96-well plate. The original pipeline was this. The immunoSEQ output contained only junctional sequences without quality scores, so filtering could not match that applied to full-length reads. Sequences were annotated with PyIR, a Python wrapper for IgBLAST v1.9, using IMGT germline references to assign V/J genes and CDR3. Reads with weak V/J assignments (E-value above 1e-6), missing CDR3, stop codons, out-of-frame junctions, or ambiguous translated residues were removed. V3J clonotypes were defined as sequences sharing the same inferred V gene, J gene, and CDR3 amino acid sequence. To compute the percentage overlap between repertoires, the number of shared unique clonotypes was divided by the size of the smaller repertoire. Richness of each repertoire was evaluated using RTK rarefaction, the Chao1 estimator, and Recon v2.1 estimates of unobserved clonotypes. Generation probabilities were computed with OLGA for all TCRbeta clonotypes obtained by the gDNA method from several donors. Held by TCRdb, this immuneACCESS table contains in-frame sequences only and omits some clones. Under half of the omission traces to an unresolved V gene where checked; the cause of the rest is unknown. D and trimming come from the DNA, and the V and J calls and clone size come from that table. The sample table lists some 2,500,000 clones, roughly 92% of them with a count of one. The ten largest clones take up roughly 0.34% of the sample.

Results the study describes overall, beyond this receptor: Naive subsets generally had larger estimated clonotype richness than memory subsets did. Approximately 4.8% of naive CD4, 3.5% of naive CD8, approximately 2% of memory CD4, and about 0.4% of memory CD8 clonotypes were shared across a few donors. Even with the large sequencing depth, rarefaction of the sorted-subset datasets indicated that sequencing was incomplete. Sampling was limited to blood, and TCR repertoires in tissue likely differ from TCR repertoires in blood. Compared with non-shared clonotypes, clonotypes shared by all four sorted-subset donors had higher generation probabilities. Pairwise subsampling led to the expectation that sequencing depth would affect the degree of clonotype sharing among donors. The genetic and exposure-history diversity represented was limited by the small number of donors.

What was sequenced was naive CD4+ T cells from PBMCs. Reading the label with the study, this specimen's cell subset or site is: CD45RA+ positively selected. The rearrangement joined TRBV9 to TRBJ2-3, with the D gene too uncertain to name. This clonotype originated in a man younger than 35 in good health. Some clones in this sample may be carry-over from other donors' samples. The nucleotides read TGTGCCAGCAGCCCAACCACCTTGTCCCGTGATACGCAGTATTTT. This yields the protein CASSPTTLSRDTQYF.